This TCR beta chain was identified during a study of blood T cell repertoires in COVID-19. Looking at the study overall: The United States, Italy and Spain were the sources of the acute and convalescent COVID-19 samples.

Participants were aged about 18 to 100 years from more than 20 US areas. Clinical history reported by participants formed the basis on which cohorts were assigned. Some clones are missing from TCRdb's copy, which holds only in-frame ones; the method was immunoSEQ multiplex PCR. The sample carries 150,000 to 200,000 clones, 88% recorded once. This TCR derives from a woman younger than 35 who had recovered from COVID-19. Sequenced: PBMCs or T cells enriched from blood (not recorded which).

CDR3 coding DNA: TGTGCCAGCAGCCCTCCCGGGTACACCGGGGAGCTGTTTTTT. It is translated as CASSPPGYTGELFF. The V call is TRBV4-2, the J call TRBJ2-2; no clear D. Trimming removed 4 bases at V and 3 bases at J, with 9 bases between. The germline CDR1 and CDR2 sequences are LGHNA and YNFKEQ. The CDR3 consists of 14 residues.